This T cell receptor (beta chain) was sequenced in a study of technical replicates of blood from several donors. The CDR3 spans 13 residues. With 0 bases removed from V and 5 bases from J, the gap between germline ends came to 10 bases. Germline CDR1 SQVTM, CDR2 ANQGSEA. Profiling relied on immunoSEQ multiplex PCR, and the TCRdb table lists in-frame clones only, not all of them. The table records tens of thousands of clones, more than 85% of them present only once. The specimen was PBMCs. The receptor was isolated from a human donor in good health. Some clones in this sample may be carry-over from other donors' samples. The chain recombines TRBV29-1 with TRBJ2-5, with D maybe TRBD1 (5 bases). In DNA, the CDR3 is TGCAGCGTTGAAGATCCAGCAGGGGAGACCCAGTACTTC. It yields the protein CSVEDPAGETQYF.